This passage covers 29 T cell receptor beta chains from one sample sequenced in a study of cytomegalovirus exposure and HLA in healthy donors. Assay: immunoSEQ multiplex PCR; the TCRdb copy retains only in-frame clones and omits some. Altogether about 200,000 clones are present, less than 90% being singletons, with the ten largest covering around 5.6%. Sequenced: PBMCs. The receptors here all came from a woman aged 18-29 years in good health and CMV-seronegative.

This chain joins TRBV6-1 and TRBJ2-5, with unresolved D. The CDR3 is 12 amino acids. CDR1 is MNHNS, CDR2 SASEGT, per germline. V was shortened by 0 bases and J by 14 bases, with 13 bases between the two germline ends. CDR3 in DNA: TGTGCCAGCAGTGAAGCTAGGGCAAAGACCTACTTC. It codes for CASSEARAKTYF.

This sequence joins TRBV7-6 and TRBJ2-2; D not resolved. Germline CDR1 reads SGHVS; CDR2 reads FNYEAQ. The CDR3 loop spans 13 amino acids. Trimming pared 4 bases from V and 4 bases from J, leaving 7 bases between. CDR3 sequence: CASSSHTTGELFF. The CDR3 DNA reads TGTGCCAGCAGCTCACATACCACCGGGGAGCTGTTTTTT.

The chain links TRBV19 to TRBJ2-7, with TRBD2 matching 8 bases. Trimming cost V 6 bases and J 0 bases; bases outside gene matches: 4. The CDR3 extends over 14 amino acids. The germline V gene encodes CDR1 LNHDA and CDR2 SQIVND (reference sequence). The CDR3 bases are TGTGCCAGTAGATCGGGAGGGAGCTCCTACGAGCAGTACTTC. Its translation is CASRSGGSSYEQYF.

In its sample, this clone was seen many times. The chain combines TRBV29-1 with TRBJ2-2, with a possible D match to TRBD2 (6 bases). The CDR3 is made up of 11 amino acids. Germline loops: CDR1 SQVTM, CDR2 ANQGSEA. V shed 7 bases and J shed 7 bases, with 10 bases lying between them. The CDR3 sequence: CSADGGGELFF. The CDR3 bases are TGCAGCGCTGACGGGGGCGGGGAGCTGTTTTTT.

This CDR3 is CASIPGMNTEAFF. For the CDR3, the DNA is TGTGCCAGCATTCCGGGTATGAACACTGAAGCTTTCTTT. The chain recombines TRBV2 with TRBJ1-1; D gene unclear. This CDR3 has 13 amino acids. Germline V gene sequence: CDR1 SNHLY, CDR2 FYNNEI. V was clipped by 7 bases and J by 0 bases, with 9 bases between them.

The chain recombines TRBV30 with TRBJ2-1, with D maybe TRBD2 (6 bases). The CDR3 is made up of 14 amino acids. Trimming left V 5 bases short and J 6 bases short, with 17 bases between. Germline V gene sequence: CDR1 GTSNPN, CDR2 SVGIG (reference sequence). In DNA, the CDR3 is TGTGCCTGGGACTCCGGTACTAGCACCAATGAGCAGTTCTTC. Its translation is CAWDSGTSTNEQFF.

J is TRBJ1-1 and V is TRBV5-1, with 10 bases that match TRBD1. The CDR3 consists of 13 residues. V was pared by 0 bases and J by 7 bases, with 0 bases of the junction left unmatched. Germline-derived CDR1 and CDR2 are SGHRS and YFSETQ. Written as DNA, the CDR3 is TGCGCCAGCAGCTTGGGGGACAGGGGTGAAGCTTTCTTT. Amino acid sequence: CASSLGDRGEAFF.

The sample holds one count of this clone. The chain is built from TRBV27 and TRBJ2-2, with 8 bases matching TRBD1. J gave up 2 bases and V 9 bases, and 2 bases lay outside the gene matches. The CDR3 contains 13 residues. Germline V gene lookup returns CDR1 MNHEY and CDR2 SMNVEV (reference sequence). The CDR3 protein is CASGQGNTGELFF. The CDR3 nucleotides read TGTGCCAGTGGACAGGGAAACACCGGGGAGCTGTTTTTT.

The rearrangement joins TRBV2 to TRBJ2-7, with D tentatively TRBD1 (5 bases). Germline CDR1 is SNHLY and CDR2 is FYNNEI. This CDR3 is 12 amino acids long. Trimming removed 6 bases at V and 2 bases at J, with 8 bases between. The CDR3 loop is CASRQTAYEQYF. The CDR3 nucleotides are TGTGCCAGCAGGCAGACAGCCTACGAGCAGTACTTC. Combining the CDR3 with reference TRBV2 and TRBJ2-7 gives the whole variable domain EPEVTQTPSHQVTQMGQEVILRCVPISNHLYFYWYRQILGQKVEFLVSFYNNEISEKSEIFDDQFSVERPDGSNFTLKIRSTKLEDSAMYFCASRQTAYEQYFGPGTRLTVT.

The genes are TRBV6-1 and TRBJ2-7, with 11 bases fitting TRBD1. The germline V gene encodes CDR1 MNHNS and CDR2 SASEGT. V lost 11 bases and J lost 0; bases outside the gene matches: 6. This CDR3 has 14 amino acids. CDR3: CAAGGTGGSYEQYF. In nucleotides, the CDR3 is TGTGCCGCGGGCGGGACAGGGGGCTCCTACGAGCAGTACTTC.

This chain connects TRBV5-6 to TRBJ2-5; no clear D gene. The length of the CDR3 is 12 residues. Deletions cut 4 bases from V and 0 bases from J, with 4 bases between. In germline, CDR1 is SGHDT, CDR2 YYEEEE. CDR3 amino acids: CASSQDQETQYF. For the CDR3, the DNA is TGTGCCAGCAGCCAGGACCAAGAGACCCAGTACTTC.

This chain links TRBV5-1 with TRBJ2-7; D is undetermined. Per the germline V gene, CDR1 is SGHRS and CDR2 is YFSETQ. V was shortened by 3 bases and J by 0 bases, with 7 bases between the two germline ends. This CDR3 is 13 amino acids long. Here the CDR3 reads CASSYPDSYEQYF. The CDR3 DNA reads as TGCGCCAGCAGCTACCCAGACTCCTACGAGCAGTACTTC.

The chain joins TRBV7-9 to TRBJ2-7, with 7 bases lining up with TRBD2. Germline V gene lookup returns CDR1 SEHNR and CDR2 FQNEAQ (reference sequence). The CDR3 totals 15 residues. Germline trimming cut 7 bases from V and 5 bases from J; bases unmatched to any gene: 14. This CDR3 reads CASIPGGSYPHEQYF. The CDR3 DNA reads TGTGCCAGCATTCCGGGCGGGAGTTACCCTCACGAGCAGTACTTC.

The chain couples TRBV9 to TRBJ1-5; D may be TRBD1 (5 bases). The length of the CDR3 is 16 residues. Germline V gene data show CDR1 as SGDLS and CDR2 as YYNGEE. Trimming pared 4 bases from V and 5 bases from J, leaving 19 bases between. CDR3 coding DNA: TGTGCCAGCAGCTCAGACCAGGGCTCCATAGATCAGCCCCAGCATTTT. Translating gives CASSSDQGSIDQPQHF.

A remark on this clone: Distinct nucleotide sequences in the sample also encode this CDR3. The rearrangement uses TRBV5-1 and TRBJ2-7; D remains ambiguous. Trimming cost V 1 base and J 0 bases, with 8 bases left between them. The germline V gene encodes CDR1 SGHRS and CDR2 YFSETQ. The CDR3 length is 14 residues. CDR3 region: CASSLLGTSYEQYF. In DNA form, the CDR3 reads TGCGCCAGCAGCTTGTTAGGCACCTCCTACGAGCAGTACTTC.

This chain connects TRBV19 to TRBJ2-5; maybe TRBD1 (6 bases). From germline, CDR1 is LNHDA and CDR2 SQIVND (reference sequence). V shed 4 bases and J shed 5 bases, with 8 bases lying between them. The CDR3 covers 12 residues. The CDR3 sequence: CASSKQGETQYF. CDR3 in DNA: TGTGCCAGTAGTAAGCAGGGGGAGACCCAGTACTTC.

This sequence joins TRBV11-2 and TRBJ2-3, with TRBD2 identical over 7 bases. CDR3 length: 17 amino acids. V was pared by 1 base and J by 0 bases, with 7 bases of the junction left unmatched. Per the germline V gene, CDR1 is SGHAT and CDR2 is FQNNGV. The CDR3 nucleotides read TGTGCCAGCAGCTTAGCTGCCCAAGCGGGGAGCACAGATACGCAGTATTTT. Encoded protein: CASSLAAQAGSTDTQYF.

The gene calls are TRBV5-1 and TRBJ1-2, with D possibly TRBD1 on 6 matching bases. Germline CDR1 SGHRS, CDR2 YFSETQ. CDR3 size: 14 residues. Trimming shortened V by 0 bases and J by 2 bases, and 8 bases separated the two germline ends. For the CDR3, the DNA is TGCGCCAGCAGCTTGGATCAGGGGAACTATGGCTACACCTTC. Amino acid sequence: CASSLDQGNYGYTF.

The chain recombines TRBV6-1 with TRBJ2-7; D possibly corresponds to TRBD1 (5 bases). V lost 2 bases, J lost 2 bases, and 7 bases lay in between. The CDR3 contains 13 residues. The germline V gene encodes CDR1 MNHNS and CDR2 SASEGT. The CDR3, as DNA: TGTGCCAGCAGTGAACTCAGGGCCTACGAGCAGTACTTC. Its protein is CASSELRAYEQYF.

V is TRBV5-1 and J is TRBJ2-5, with D possibly being TRBD2 (6 bases). From germline, CDR1 is SGHRS and CDR2 YFSETQ. Trimming cost V 0 bases and J 4 bases, with 13 bases left between them. The CDR3 totals 15 residues. As DNA, the CDR3 is TGCGCCAGCAGCTTGGGGGACGGAGGGCGAGAGACCCAGTACTTC. The encoded protein is CASSLGDGGRETQYF.

This rearrangement joins TRBV18 to TRBJ2-7; 7 bases are a match to TRBD1. V shed 6 bases and J 5 bases; nucleotides not matched to a gene: 4. CDR1 KGHSH and CDR2 LQKENI come from the germline V gene. This CDR3 has 12 residues. CDR3 nucleotides: TGTGCCAGCTCTCCTGACAGGGACGAGCAGTACTTC. This translates into CASSPDRDEQYF.

The V gene is TRBV29-1, the J gene TRBJ2-1; 7 positions match TRBD1. The V gene end was trimmed by 7 bases and the J gene end by 8 bases; junction bases not matched to a gene: 2. The CDR3 has 10 residues. Per the germline V gene, CDR1 is SQVTM and CDR2 is ANQGSEA. CDR3 protein: CSADRDEQFF. The CDR3 DNA follows: TGCAGCGCCGACAGGGATGAGCAGTTCTTC.

V usage is TRBV28 and J usage is TRBJ1-5; TRBD1 matches at 9 bases. The V and J ends lost 5 bases and 2 bases, in that order; junction bases with no gene match: 7. CDR3 length: 16 amino acids. The germline CDR1 and CDR2 sequences are MDHEN and SYDVKM. CDR3 coding DNA: TGTGCCAGCAGTAAAATGGGACAGGGAGGCAATCAGCCCCAGCATTTT. It encodes CASSKMGQGGNQPQHF.

The chain joins TRBV19 to TRBJ2-7; a possible D gene is TRBD1 (5 bases). This CDR3 comprises 12 residues. The germline V and J ends were trimmed by 6 bases and 5 bases, with 11 bases remaining between them. Germline V gives CDR1 LNHDA, CDR2 SQIVND (reference sequence). The CDR3 nucleotides read TGTGCCAGTAGACCCTTAGGGGACGAGCAGTACTTC. It is translated as CASRPLGDEQYF. Full variable domain (rest looked up from reference TRBV19 and TRBJ2-7): DGGITQSPKYLFRKEGQNVTLSCEQNLNHDAMYWYRQDPGQGLRLIYYSQIVNDFQKGDIAEGYSVSREKKESFPLTVTSAQKNPTAFYLCASRPLGDEQYFGPGTRLTVT.

This chain uses TRBV11-1 with TRBJ1-1; D is unclear. The CDR3 consists of 12 residues. CDR1 and CDR2 from the germline V gene are SGHAT and FQDESV (reference sequence). V lost 3 bases and J lost 5, with 7 bases in between. DNA for the CDR3: TGTGCCAGCAGCTTCGGGTGGACTGAAGCTTTCTTT. It yields the protein CASSFGWTEAFF.

The CDR3 sequence: CASSASGGTGETQYF. CDR3 coding DNA: TGTGCCAGCAGCGCTAGCGGGGGGACCGGAGAGACCCAGTACTTC. The V gene is TRBV9, the J gene TRBJ2-5; 11 bases are shared with TRBD2. Germline CDR1 SGDLS, CDR2 YYNGEE. The CDR3 is made up of 15 amino acids. J lost 4 bases, V lost 3 bases, and 5 bases had no gene match. Full variable domain (outside the CDR3, taken from reference TRBV9 and TRBJ2-5): DSGVTQTPKHLITATGQRVTLRCSPRSGDLSVYWYQQSLDQGLQFLIQYYNGEERAKGNILERFSAQQFPDLHSELNLSSLELGDSALYFCASSASGGTGETQYFGPGTRLLVL.

The CDR3 protein is CASSWSLYNEQFF. DNA of the CDR3: TGTGCCAGTAGTTGGTCACTTTACAATGAGCAGTTCTTC. This sequence joins TRBV19 and TRBJ2-1, with D uncertain. The germline V and J ends were trimmed by 5 bases and 4 bases, with 9 bases remaining between them. CDR1 is LNHDA, CDR2 SQIVND, per germline (reference sequence). The CDR3 is 13 residues long.

The chain has TRBV7-9 and TRBJ2-1, with D perhaps TRBD1 (5 bases). Per germline, CDR1 SEHNR and CDR2 FQNEAQ (reference sequence). The CDR3 loop spans 15 amino acids. Trimming cost V 4 bases and J 1 base, with 11 bases left between them. CDR3 residues: CASSSRVTSYNEQFF. The CDR3 coding sequence is TGTGCCAGCAGCTCCAGGGTAACTTCCTACAATGAGCAGTTCTTC.

The rearrangement links TRBV7-5 to TRBJ2-7; the table calls TRBD1, which could not be checked here. TRBV7-5 is assigned pseudogene status. The length of the CDR3 is 14 residues. DNA of the CDR3: TGTGTCAGAAGCTTCCGGGACAGAGGTATAGAGCAGTACTTC. Protein sequence: CVRSFRDRGIEQYF.